This TCR beta chain emerged from a study of OX40 agonist ivuxolimab in advanced cancers. Regarding the study as a whole: Blood T cells, both CD4+ and CD8+, expanded clonally by week 6 at 0.1 to 3.0 mg/kg.

In the case of this clone: Its antigen is unidentified.

V dropped 5 bases and J dropped 4; count of bases not matched to a gene: 8. Looked up from germline, CDR1 is SEHNR and CDR2 is FQNEAQ (reference sequence). CDR3 size: 17 residues. This table comes from immunoSEQ multiplex PCR, and its TCRdb copy is limited to in-frame clones, with some not included. This sample has about 79,000 clones, with around nine tenths found just once. The receptor was isolated from an adult with an advanced solid tumor such as melanoma, head and neck, liver or kidney cancer. Specimen: CD4+ or CD8+ T cells sorted from blood, collected in a trial of the OX40 agonist ivuxolimab. The J gene is TRBJ2-1, the V gene TRBV7-9, with 13 bases aligning to TRBD2. CDR3 sequence reads: CASSRVGTSGDYNEQFF. The CDR3 nucleotides are TGTGCCAGCAGCCGGGTTGGGACTAGCGGGGATTACAATGAGCAGTTCTTC.